These 8 T cell receptor beta chains share one sample of origin, sequenced in a study of cytomegalovirus exposure and HLA in healthy donors. Primers included in the PCR were 60 Vbeta and 13 Jbeta primers. Clones were sequenced by immunoSEQ multiplex PCR, and TCRdb holds only the in-frame ones, with some missing. The data contain over 55,000 clones, about 80% of them singletons. Input material: PBMCs. These receptors originate from a man aged 35-49 years in good health and CMV-seronegative.

A note on this clone: Sequence at one end of the junction differs from germline and may be a read error. This chain uses TRBV7-7 with TRBJ2-5; a possible D gene is TRBD2 (6 bases). This CDR3 contains 15 residues. CDR1 is SSHAT and CDR2 is FNYEAQ in the germline V gene (reference sequence). CDR3 coding DNA: TGTGCTAGCAGCGCGACTAGGGCCTTAGGGGAGACCCAGTACTTC. Encoded protein: CASSATRALGETQYF.

CDR3 DNA: TGCGCCAGCTGGGACATGGGGACAGGGAATAACAATGAGCAGTTCTTC. It encodes CASWDMGTGNNNEQFF. The chain combines TRBV5-1 with TRBJ2-1; 9 nucleotides agree with TRBD1. Germline V gene data show CDR1 as SGHRS and CDR2 as YFSETQ. CDR3 length: 16 residues. V shed 7 bases, J shed 5 bases, and the junction held 13 bases outside the gene matches.

The chain has TRBV6-6 and TRBJ2-3; D gene uncertain. CDR3 length: 13 amino acids. Trimming pared 7 bases from V and 2 bases from J, leaving 10 bases between. The germline V gene has CDR1 MNHNY and CDR2 SVGAGI (reference sequence). The CDR3 DNA sequence: TGTGCCAGCAACTCCTTTTTCACAGATACGCAGTATTTT. It yields the protein CASNSFFTDTQYF.

The chain recombines TRBV29-1 with TRBJ2-1, with TRBD2 matching 9 bases. The CDR3 sequence is 16 residues long. V gave up 2 bases and J gave up 6 bases; unmatched junction bases: 11. Germline lookup yields CDR1 SQVTM and CDR2 ANQGSEA. The CDR3 sequence: CSVESFAGGPGNEQFF. The CDR3 DNA follows: TGCAGCGTTGAATCTTTTGCGGGGGGGCCGGGCAATGAGCAGTTCTTC.

The chain joins TRBV6-5 to TRBJ1-2; 7 nucleotides match TRBD1. The CDR3 sequence is 13 residues long. Germline V gene lookup returns CDR1 MNHEY and CDR2 SVGAGI. V trimming: 6 bases; J trimming: 8 bases; junction bases outside the gene matches: 9. The CDR3 DNA is TGTGCCAGCAGGCCAGGGACAGTCGGAGGCTACACCTTC. Protein sequence: CASRPGTVGGYTF.

The V and J genes are TRBV9 and TRBJ1-4; D is possibly TRBD1 (5 bases). This CDR3 has 15 residues. With 3 bases removed from V and 0 bases from J, the gap between germline ends came to 9 bases. Germline CDR1 reads SGDLS; CDR2 reads YYNGEE. Here the CDR3 DNA reads TGTGCCAGCAGCGCCGGGGGGGCAACTAATGAAAAACTGTTTTTT. This codes for CASSAGGATNEKLFF.

The chain recombines TRBV4-1 with TRBJ1-2; 7 nucleotides match TRBD1. CDR3 size: 17 residues. CDR1 is MGHRA, CDR2 YSYEKL, per germline. The junction had 18 bases not matched to a gene; V was cut back by 4 bases and J by 7 bases. DNA of the CDR3: TGCGCCAGCAGCCCCCAGGCCGGGACAGCCCAGATGACTGGCTACACCTTC. Translated: CASSPQAGTAQMTGYTF.

Written as DNA, the CDR3 is TGTGCCTGGAGTGTACCCCAGCGGGGGGCTCGAGATACGCAGTATTTT. It yields the protein CAWSVPQRGARDTQYF. The chain joins TRBV30 to TRBJ2-3, with 9 nucleotides matching TRBD2. The V and J ends lost 0 bases and 5 bases, in that order; junction bases with no gene match: 9. The CDR3 is 16 residues long. The germline V gene has CDR1 GTSNPN and CDR2 SVGIG (reference sequence).